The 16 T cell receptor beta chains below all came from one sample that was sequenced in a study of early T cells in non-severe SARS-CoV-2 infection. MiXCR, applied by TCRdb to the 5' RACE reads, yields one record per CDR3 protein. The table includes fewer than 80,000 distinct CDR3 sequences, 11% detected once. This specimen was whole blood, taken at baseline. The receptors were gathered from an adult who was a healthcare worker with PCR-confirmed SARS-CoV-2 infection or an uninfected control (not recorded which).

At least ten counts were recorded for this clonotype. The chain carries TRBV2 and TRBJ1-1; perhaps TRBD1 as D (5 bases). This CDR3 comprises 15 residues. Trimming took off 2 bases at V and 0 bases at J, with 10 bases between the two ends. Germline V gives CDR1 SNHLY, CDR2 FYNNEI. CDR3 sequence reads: CASSENRQMNTEAFF. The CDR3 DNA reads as TGTGCCAGCAGTGAAAACAGGCAGATGAACACTGAAGCTTTCTTT.

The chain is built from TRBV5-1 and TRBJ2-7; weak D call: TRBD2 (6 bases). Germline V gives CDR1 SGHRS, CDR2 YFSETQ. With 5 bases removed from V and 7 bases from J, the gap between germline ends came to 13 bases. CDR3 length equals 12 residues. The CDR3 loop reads CASSLGGQEQYF. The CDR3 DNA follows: TGCGCCAGCAGTCTCGGGGGTCAGGAGCAGTACTTC. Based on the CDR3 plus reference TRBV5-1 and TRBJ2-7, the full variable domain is KAGVTQTPRYLIKTRGQQVTLSCSPISGHRSVSWYQQTPGQGLQFLFEYFSETQRNKGNFPGRFSGRQFSNSRSEMNVSTLELGDSALYLCASSLGGQEQYFGPGTRLTVT.

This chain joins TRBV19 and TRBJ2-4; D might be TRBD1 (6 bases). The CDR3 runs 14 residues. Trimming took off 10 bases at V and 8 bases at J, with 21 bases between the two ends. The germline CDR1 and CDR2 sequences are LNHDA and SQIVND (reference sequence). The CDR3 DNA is TGTGCCACCAGTAGAGAGGGCAGGGGTTACATTCAGTACTTC. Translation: CATSREGRGYIQYF.

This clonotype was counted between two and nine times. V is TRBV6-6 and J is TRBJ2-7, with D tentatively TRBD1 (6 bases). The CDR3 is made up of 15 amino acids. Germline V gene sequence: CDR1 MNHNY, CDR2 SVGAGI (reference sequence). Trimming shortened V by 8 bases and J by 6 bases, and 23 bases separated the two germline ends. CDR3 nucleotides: TGTGCCAGCCACCCCTCCGCCAGGGGCAATGGCGAGCAGTACTTC. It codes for CASHPSARGNGEQYF.

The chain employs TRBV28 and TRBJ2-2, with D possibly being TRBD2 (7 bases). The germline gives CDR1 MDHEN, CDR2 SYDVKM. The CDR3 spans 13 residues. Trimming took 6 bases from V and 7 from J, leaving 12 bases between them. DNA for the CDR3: TGTGCCAGCAGGCGGGGGCAAGGCGGGGAGCTGTTTTTT. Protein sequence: CASRRGQGGELFF.

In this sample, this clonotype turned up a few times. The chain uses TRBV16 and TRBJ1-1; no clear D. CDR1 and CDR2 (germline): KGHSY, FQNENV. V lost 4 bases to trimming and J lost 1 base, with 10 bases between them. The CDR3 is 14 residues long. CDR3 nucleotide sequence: TGTGCCAGCAGCCCCTTGCGGGAGAACACTGAAGCTTTCTTT. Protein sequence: CASSPLRENTEAFF.

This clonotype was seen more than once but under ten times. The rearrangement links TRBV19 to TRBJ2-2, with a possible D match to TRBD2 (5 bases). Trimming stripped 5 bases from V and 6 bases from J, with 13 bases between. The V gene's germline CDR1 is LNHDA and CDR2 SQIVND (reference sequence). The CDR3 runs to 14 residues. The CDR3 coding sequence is TGTGCCAGTAGTGGACTCTACAATTCCGGGGAGCTGTTTTTT. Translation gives CASSGLYNSGELFF.

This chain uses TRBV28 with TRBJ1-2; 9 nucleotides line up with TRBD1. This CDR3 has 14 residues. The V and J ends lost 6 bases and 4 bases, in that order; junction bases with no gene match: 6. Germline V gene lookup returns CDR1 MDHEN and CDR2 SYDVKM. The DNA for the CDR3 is TGTGCCAGCAGCCCTCGGACAGGGGCCTATGGCTACACCTTC. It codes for CASSPRTGAYGYTF.

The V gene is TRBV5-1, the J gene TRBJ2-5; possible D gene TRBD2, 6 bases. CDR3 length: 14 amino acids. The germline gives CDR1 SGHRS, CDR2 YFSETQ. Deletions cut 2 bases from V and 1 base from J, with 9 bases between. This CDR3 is CASSLFGGQETQYF. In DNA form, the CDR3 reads TGCGCCAGCAGCTTATTCGGGGGCCAAGAGACCCAGTACTTC.

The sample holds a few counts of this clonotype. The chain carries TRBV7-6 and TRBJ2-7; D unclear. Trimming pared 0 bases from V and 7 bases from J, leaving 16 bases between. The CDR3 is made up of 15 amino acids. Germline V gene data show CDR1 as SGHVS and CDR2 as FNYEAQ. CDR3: CASSLAPAPVSEQYF. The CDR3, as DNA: TGTGCCAGCAGCTTAGCGCCAGCCCCAGTGAGTGAGCAGTACTTC.

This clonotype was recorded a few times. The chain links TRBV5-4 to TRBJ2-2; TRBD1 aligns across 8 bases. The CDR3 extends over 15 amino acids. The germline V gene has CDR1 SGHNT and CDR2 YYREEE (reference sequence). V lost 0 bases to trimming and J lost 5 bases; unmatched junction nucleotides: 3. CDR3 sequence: CASSLGQGATGELFF. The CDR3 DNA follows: TGTGCCAGCAGCTTGGGTCAGGGGGCGACCGGGGAGCTGTTTTTT. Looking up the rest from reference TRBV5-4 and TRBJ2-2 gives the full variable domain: ETGVTQSPTHLIKTRGQQVTLRCSSQSGHNTVSWYQQALGQGPQFIFQYYREEENGRGNFPPRFSGLQFPNYSSELNVNALELDDSALYLCASSLGQGATGELFFGEGSRLTVL.

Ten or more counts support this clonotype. CDR3 loop: CASSRGSLEGETQYF. CDR3 nucleotides: TGTGCCAGCAGCCGCGGGTCTTTGGAGGGAGAGACCCAGTACTTC. This rearrangement joins TRBV11-2 to TRBJ2-5, with D possibly matching TRBD2 (6 bases). The ends were cut back, 5 bases at V and 4 bases at J, with 17 bases in the middle. The CDR3 runs to 15 residues. Looked up from germline, CDR1 is SGHAT and CDR2 is FQNNGV.

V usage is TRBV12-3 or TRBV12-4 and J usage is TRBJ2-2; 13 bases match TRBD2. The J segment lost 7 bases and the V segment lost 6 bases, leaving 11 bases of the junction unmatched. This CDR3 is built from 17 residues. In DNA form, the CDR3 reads TGTGCCAGCAGCCACTCGGGACTAGCGGGGTCTGTCGGGGAGCTGTTTTTT. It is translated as CASSHSGLAGSVGELFF.

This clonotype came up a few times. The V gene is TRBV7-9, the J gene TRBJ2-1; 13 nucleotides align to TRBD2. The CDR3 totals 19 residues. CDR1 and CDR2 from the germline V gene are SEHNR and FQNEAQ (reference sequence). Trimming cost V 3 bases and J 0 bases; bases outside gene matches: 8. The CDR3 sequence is CASSFGRLAGGPSYNEQFF. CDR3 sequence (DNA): TGTGCCAGCAGCTTTGGTCGACTAGCGGGGGGACCCTCCTACAATGAGCAGTTCTTC.

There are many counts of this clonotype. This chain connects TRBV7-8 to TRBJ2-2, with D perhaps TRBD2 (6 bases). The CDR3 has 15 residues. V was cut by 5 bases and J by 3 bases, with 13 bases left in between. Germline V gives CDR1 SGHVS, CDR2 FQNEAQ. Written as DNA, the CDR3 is TGTGCCAGCAGCCCCACGGGGGTATACACCGGGGAGCTGTTTTTT. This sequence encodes CASSPTGVYTGELFF.

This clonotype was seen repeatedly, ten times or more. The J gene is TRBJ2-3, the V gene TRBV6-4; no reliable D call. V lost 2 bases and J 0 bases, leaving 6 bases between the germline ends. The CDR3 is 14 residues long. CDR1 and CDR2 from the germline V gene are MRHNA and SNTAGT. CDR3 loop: CASSDEASTDTQYF. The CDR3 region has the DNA TGTGCCAGCAGTGACGAAGCTAGCACAGATACGCAGTATTTT.